Each of the 8 T cell receptor beta chains below was sequenced from the same sample in a study of T-cell memory formation after mild COVID-19. MiXCR, run by TCRdb on the 5' RACE reads, gives a single entry per CDR3 protein. The sample lists about 190,000 distinct CDR3 sequences; roughly a tenth were seen once. The sequenced sample consisted of PBMCs or a T cell subset sorted from them (not recorded which). These receptors came from a man between 18 and 29 years old who had mild COVID-19 (a few samples of this study predate the infection). Cell type and time point are not known.

This clonotype was seen only a few times. V and J are TRBV7-9 and TRBJ1-2; 7 bases agree with TRBD1. With 4 bases clipped from V and 7 bases from J, the junction kept 6 bases outside the gene matches. The length of the CDR3 is 13 residues. Germline CDR1 and CDR2: SEHNR and FQNEAQ (reference sequence). CDR3 in amino acids: CASSSGTAGGYTF. The DNA of the CDR3 is TGTGCCAGCAGCTCCGGGACAGCCGGTGGCTACACCTTC.

The chain joins TRBV11-3 to TRBJ2-2, with D possibly TRBD1 on 5 matching bases. The CDR3 loop spans 16 amino acids. The germline CDR1 and CDR2 sequences are SGHNT and YENEEA. V was cut by 5 bases and J by 2 bases, with 15 bases left in between. DNA for the CDR3: TGTGCCAGCAGCCCGATTTGGCAGGGCAACACCGGGGAGCTGTTTTTT. Its translation: CASSPIWQGNTGELFF.

This clonotype was seen only a few times. This chain joins TRBV27 and TRBJ2-2, with 7 positions matching TRBD1. In germline, CDR1 is MNHEY, CDR2 SMNVEV (reference sequence). The CDR3 has 14 amino acids. V lost 9 bases and J lost 3; bases outside the gene matches: 7. The CDR3 DNA reads TGTGCCAGGATGGGACAGAAATACACCGGGGAGCTGTTTTTT. Its protein is CARMGQKYTGELFF.

The chain couples TRBV7-3 to TRBJ2-7, with 12 positions matching TRBD1. V was pared by 5 bases and J by 7 bases, with 6 bases of the junction left unmatched. Germline values: CDR1 SGHTA, CDR2 FQGTGA. The CDR3 has 14 residues. CDR3 nucleotides: TGTGCCAGCAGCCTGGGACAGGGGGCGTTTGAGCAGTACTTC. Amino acid sequence: CASSLGQGAFEQYF.

The CDR3 here is CASSRTGSLSYEQYV. For the CDR3, the DNA is TGTGCCAGCAGTCGGACAGGGTCTCTTTCCTACGAGCAGTACGTC. The chain employs TRBV7-9 and TRBJ2-7; 8 bases are shared with TRBD1. Germline V gives CDR1 SEHNR, CDR2 FQNEAQ (reference sequence). The length of the CDR3 is 15 residues. With V trimmed by 6 bases and J by 1 base, 8 bases remained unmatched.

V is TRBV27 and J is TRBJ1-2; D gene uncertain. Germline assignment: CDR1 MNHEY and CDR2 SMNVEV (reference sequence). The CDR3 extends over 13 amino acids. V dropped 3 bases and J dropped 2 bases, with 7 bases sitting between them. The CDR3 DNA reads as TGTGCCAGCAGTTTCGGGCCCAACTATGGCTACACCTTC. This sequence encodes CASSFGPNYGYTF.

This clonotype was seen repeatedly, ten times or more. V is TRBV5-1 and J is TRBJ2-3; the match to TRBD2 covers 9 bases. Germline trimming cut 4 bases from V and 2 bases from J; bases unmatched to any gene: 5. This CDR3 has 15 residues. Per germline, CDR1 SGHRS and CDR2 YFSETQ. The CDR3 nucleotides read TGCGCCAGCAGCGCCAGGACTAGCGACACAGATACGCAGTATTTT. Translating gives CASSARTSDTDTQYF.

CDR3 DNA sequence: TGTGCCAGCAGCACGGGGGCTGTCCTAGCCAAAAACATTCAGTACTTC. The encoded protein is CASSTGAVLAKNIQYF. J is TRBJ2-4 and V is TRBV7-8, with D perhaps TRBD1 or TRBD2 (6 bases each). From germline, CDR1 is SGHVS and CDR2 FQNEAQ. V lost 5 bases and J lost 0, with 14 bases in between. The CDR3 runs to 16 residues.